What follows are 29 T cell receptor beta chains derived from one specimen sequenced in a study of beta chain features in type 1 diabetes. TCRB transcripts that were expressed got sequenced, as all of the isolated RNA had been reverse transcribed. Here immunoSEQ multiplex PCR was the method, and the copy in TCRdb shows in-frame clones only, minus some. Of about 160,000 clones listed, around 8% are singletons. Their antigen targets remain unknown. Study observations and caveats: Patients with Type 1 diabetes showed moderately but significantly shorter TCRB CDR3s in all four CD4+ subsets.

The sequenced sample was central memory CD4+ T cells from blood. These receptors originate from a woman between 18 and 29 years old with type 1 diabetes.

The DNA for the CDR3 is TGCGCCAGCAGTCAAAATGTCTTCAACACTGAAGCTTTCTTT. It encodes CASSQNVFNTEAFF. This chain uses TRBV23-1 with TRBJ1-1; D gene unclear. TRBV23-1 is placed among ORFs of uncertain function. Between the trimmed V and J ends, which lost 2 bases and 2 bases, there was a span of 9 bases. The CDR3 runs 14 residues.

The rearrangement joins TRBV11-3 to TRBJ2-6; no firm D call. The germline V gene has CDR1 SGHNT and CDR2 YENEEA. Trimming stripped 2 bases from V and 1 base from J, with 12 bases between. This CDR3 is 17 amino acids long. The CDR3 reads CASSLYGPRSGANVLTF. DNA of the CDR3: TGTGCCAGCAGCTTATATGGGCCCAGATCTGGGGCCAACGTCCTGACTTTC.

Only a few counts were recorded for this clone. This chain connects TRBV11-3 to TRBJ1-5; perhaps TRBD1 as D (6 bases). In germline, CDR1 is SGHNT, CDR2 YENEEA. Trimming took 4 bases from V and 4 from J, leaving 8 bases between them. CDR3 size: 13 residues. CDR3 sequence reads: CASSSDRNQPQHF. The DNA of the CDR3 is TGTGCCAGCAGCTCGGACAGAAATCAGCCCCAGCATTTT.

This chain links TRBV7-6 with TRBJ2-7; TRBD2 aligns across 8 bases. The V gene's germline CDR1 is SGHVS and CDR2 FNYEAQ. This CDR3 is built from 14 residues. V gave up 4 bases and J gave up 4 bases; unmatched junction bases: 6. CDR3 nucleotide sequence: TGTGCCAGCAGCTCGTCGGGGGGGAGTTACGAGCAGTACTTC. Residues: CASSSSGGSYEQYF.

The sample holds a few counts of this clone. The gene calls are TRBV18 and TRBJ1-5, with 9 bases that match TRBD1. The ends lost 5 bases at V and 6 bases at J; junction bases unmatched: 8. The CDR3 has 15 amino acids. Germline CDR1 reads KGHSH; CDR2 reads LQKENI. CDR3 coding DNA: TGTGCCAGCTCAGGGGAACAGGGGGCCGGTCAGCCCCAGCATTTT. Translating it yields CASSGEQGAGQPQHF.

The sample holds a few counts of this clone. The rearrangement links TRBV15 to TRBJ1-2; 7 positions match TRBD1. CDR1 LNHNV and CDR2 YYDKDF come from the germline V gene (reference sequence). The CDR3 consists of 13 residues. The junction had 4 bases not matched to a gene; V was cut back by 6 bases and J by 3 bases. CDR3 sequence: CATRTRGYYGYTF. The CDR3 nucleotides read TGTGCCACCAGGACCAGGGGGTACTATGGCTACACCTTC.

This clone turned up a few times. This chain joins TRBV9 and TRBJ2-7, with a weak D call TRBD1 (5 bases). Germline V lookup: CDR1 SGDLS, CDR2 YYNGEE. CDR3 length equals 14 residues. V lost 0 bases and J 3 bases, leaving 10 bases between the germline ends. The CDR3 DNA sequence: TGTGCCAGCAGCGTAGGTGTAGGGGTCTACGAGCAGTACTTC. Translation gives CASSVGVGVYEQYF.

This clone showed up just a few times. Other DNA sequences in the sample encode the same CDR3. This chain links TRBV27 with TRBJ1-6, with 7 bases matching TRBD1. Germline CDR1 is MNHEY and CDR2 is SMNVEV (reference sequence). With V trimmed by 3 bases and J by 10 bases, 6 bases remained unmatched. The CDR3 loop spans 14 amino acids. The CDR3 loop reads CASSFQGVGSPLHF. The CDR3 nucleotides are TGTGCCAGCAGTTTTCAGGGGGTGGGGTCACCCCTCCACTTT.

This clone appeared a few times. The chain combines TRBV5-4 with TRBJ1-2; possible D gene TRBD1, 5 bases. Germline V gene sequence: CDR1 SGHNT, CDR2 YYREEE (reference sequence). The CDR3 contains 13 residues. V gave up 6 bases and J gave up 5 bases, with 14 bases separating them. The DNA for the CDR3 is TGTGCCAGCACCCCCCCGGGGGGGTATGGCTACACCTTC. Protein product: CASTPPGGYGYTF.

The V and J genes are TRBV30 and TRBJ1-4; D is possibly TRBD1 (6 bases). V was cut by 0 bases and J by 3 bases, with 14 bases left in between. CDR1 is GTSNPN and CDR2 is SVGIG in the germline V gene (reference sequence). The CDR3 consists of 16 residues. This CDR3 reads CAWSVLRTAANEKLFF. DNA for the CDR3: TGTGCCTGGAGTGTACTCAGGACAGCGGCTAATGAAAAACTGTTTTTT.

This clone turned up a few times. The chain has TRBV27 and TRBJ2-5, with TRBD2 matching 9 bases. Matching the DNA end better, TRBJ2-7 makes the J call doubtful. The germline V gene encodes CDR1 MNHEY and CDR2 SMNVEV (reference sequence). CDR3 size: 14 residues. The CDR3 DNA reads TGTGCCAGCAGTCGGTTAGCGGGAGCTTACGAGCAGTACTTC. It yields the protein CASSRLAGAYEQYF.

V usage is TRBV7-2 and J usage is TRBJ1-5, with TRBD1 matching over 7 bases. The trim removed 1 base at V and 9 bases at J, leaving 6 bases unmatched. The germline V gene has CDR1 SGHTA and CDR2 FQGNSA. This CDR3 contains 14 residues. This chain's CDR3 is CASSLGVTGLPQHF. The CDR3 DNA is TGTGCCAGCAGCTTAGGGGTGACAGGGTTGCCCCAGCATTTT.

The chain combines TRBV11-3 with TRBJ2-5, with 9 bases aligning to TRBD2. The CDR3 covers 15 residues. V lost 5 bases and J lost 5; bases outside the gene matches: 9. Germline V gene sequence: CDR1 SGHNT, CDR2 YENEEA. This CDR3 is CASSPLAGLRETQYF. CDR3 sequence (DNA): TGTGCCAGCAGCCCCCTAGCGGGGTTGAGGGAGACCCAGTACTTC.

This clone has just a few counts. The V and J genes are TRBV5-5 and TRBJ1-1; D uncertain. The CDR3 runs to 13 residues. Trimming pared 1 base from V and 4 bases from J, leaving 8 bases between. CDR1 and CDR2 (germline): SGHKS, YYEKEE (reference sequence). The CDR3 loop is CASSLLFGTEAFF. The CDR3 region has the DNA TGTGCCAGCAGCTTGTTATTCGGCACTGAAGCTTTCTTT.

This clone was observed a few times. The chain employs TRBV29-1 and TRBJ1-2, with 9 bases lining up with TRBD1. This CDR3 has 14 amino acids. V gave up 8 bases and J gave up 6 bases; unmatched junction bases: 13. CDR1 and CDR2 from the germline V gene are SQVTM and ANQGSEA. DNA for the CDR3: TGCAGCACAGCTCTCACAGGGGGCATGGATGGCTACACCTTC. Protein sequence: CSTALTGGMDGYTF.

In its sample, this clone was seen a few times. This chain links TRBV28 with TRBJ2-2; a possible D gene is TRBD1 (6 bases). The CDR3 runs to 15 residues. Trimming took 3 bases from V and 6 from J, leaving 14 bases between them. Germline V CDR1 and CDR2: MDHEN, SYDVKM. DNA of the CDR3: TGTGCCAGCAGTTTTCAGGAGCCAGGGGCCGGGGAGCTGTTTTTT. The encoded protein is CASSFQEPGAGELFF.

CDR3 sequence reads: CASSFWDRGLAGELFF. The CDR3, as DNA: TGTGCCAGCAGCTTCTGGGACAGGGGATTAGCCGGGGAGCTGTTTTTT. The rearrangement joins TRBV5-4 to TRBJ2-2, with 10 bases matching TRBD1. Germline V lookup: CDR1 SGHNT, CDR2 YYREEE (reference sequence). J lost 6 bases, V lost 2 bases, and 7 bases had no gene match. The CDR3 consists of 16 residues.

J is TRBJ2-7 and V is TRBV2; D perhaps matches TRBD2 (6 bases). There are 11 residues in the CDR3. The germline V gene has CDR1 SNHLY and CDR2 FYNNEI. Deletions cut 11 bases from V and 10 bases from J, with 18 bases between. The CDR3 reads CAGGEVGSQYF. CDR3 coding DNA: TGTGCCGGCGGGGAGGTTGGCAGCCAGTACTTC.

The table lists this clone with many counts. This chain links TRBV27 with TRBJ1-1; D may be TRBD1 (6 bases). The CDR3 runs 14 residues. V was pared by 4 bases and J by 3 bases, with 12 bases between. Germline V gives CDR1 MNHEY, CDR2 SMNVEV (reference sequence). As DNA, the CDR3 is TGTGCCAGCAGTTATGACAGGAGACACACTGAAGCTTTCTTT. This encodes CASSYDRRHTEAFF.

This chain joins TRBV11-2 and TRBJ2-7, with 7 bases matching TRBD1. After removal of 3 bases from V and 6 bases from J, the junction contained 5 bases not matched to a gene. This CDR3 is 13 amino acids long. In germline, CDR1 is SGHAT, CDR2 FQNNGV. The CDR3 region is CASSFEGASEQYF. In DNA form, the CDR3 reads TGTGCCAGCAGCTTTGAGGGGGCGAGCGAGCAGTACTTC.

The chain uses TRBV23-1 and TRBJ1-1; weak D call: TRBD1 (6 bases). TRBV23-1 belongs to the ORF category, with a function that is uncertain. The CDR3 extends over 10 amino acids. CDR3 protein: CVGRGAEAFF. The CDR3 nucleotides are TGCGTGGGGAGGGGGGCTGAAGCTTTCTTT.

This clone was counted a few times. The genes are TRBV5-1 and TRBJ1-1; no definite D call. The CDR3 runs 13 residues. Germline lookup yields CDR1 SGHRS and CDR2 YFSETQ. Between the trimmed V and J ends, which lost 2 bases and 1 base, there was a span of 6 bases. The CDR3 loop reads CASSFSRNTEAFF. The CDR3 DNA sequence: TGCGCCAGCAGCTTCTCCAGGAACACTGAAGCTTTCTTT.

This clone came up a few times. The chain joins TRBV27 to TRBJ1-5; tentative D call: TRBD1 (5 bases). This CDR3 is built from 15 residues. V was shortened by 2 bases and J by 3 bases, with 11 bases between the two germline ends. The V gene's germline CDR1 is MNHEY and CDR2 SMNVEV (reference sequence). In DNA form, the CDR3 reads TGTGCCAGCAGTTTAGGATTAGGGGACAATCAGCCCCAGCATTTT. Translated, it gives CASSLGLGDNQPQHF.

This clone was seen more than once but under ten times. The chain uses TRBV9 and TRBJ2-5; weak D call: TRBD2 (6 bases). Germline loops: CDR1 SGDLS, CDR2 YYNGEE. This CDR3 comprises 12 residues. Trimming removed 3 bases from V and 5 bases from J, with 8 bases in between. The CDR3 is CASSGSGETQYF. CDR3 nucleotides: TGTGCCAGCAGCGGCAGCGGGGAGACCCAGTACTTC.

The J gene is TRBJ1-5, the V gene TRBV30; 8 nucleotides align to TRBD1. V lost 4 bases to trimming and J lost 7 bases; unmatched junction nucleotides: 21. Germline V gene lookup returns CDR1 GTSNPN and CDR2 SVGIG (reference sequence). This CDR3 has 18 residues. CDR3 in DNA: TGTGCCTGGACCCTTGGACAGGGACAAGGGGTAGATAGACAGCCCCAGCATTTT. Protein sequence: CAWTLGQGQGVDRQPQHF.

The rearrangement links TRBV25-1 to TRBJ1-2; no reliable D call. V dropped 2 bases and J dropped 4 bases, with 5 bases sitting between them. The CDR3 spans 12 residues. Germline lookup yields CDR1 MGHDK and CDR2 SYGVNS. CDR3 residues: CASSEAGYGYTF. Written as DNA, the CDR3 is TGTGCCAGCAGTGAAGCAGGCTATGGCTACACCTTC.

This clone has only a few counts. This chain uses TRBV9 with TRBJ2-3, with 7 positions matching TRBD1. Germline trimming cut 3 bases from V and 2 bases from J; bases unmatched to any gene: 9. In germline, CDR1 is SGDLS, CDR2 YYNGEE. The CDR3 contains 16 residues. Written as DNA, the CDR3 is TGTGCCAGCAGCGGAAGACGGGACAGCCTCACAGATACGCAGTATTTT. Translated: CASSGRRDSLTDTQYF. Filled out from reference TRBV9 and TRBJ2-3, the complete variable domain reads DSGVTQTPKHLITATGQRVTLRCSPRSGDLSVYWYQQSLDQGLQFLIQYYNGEERAKGNILERFSAQQFPDLHSELNLSSLELGDSALYFCASSGRRDSLTDTQYFGPGTRLTVL.

This clone appeared a few times. The chain combines TRBV21-1 with TRBJ2-5; the DNA was not used to check the table's D call, TRBD2. TRBV21-1 is a known pseudogene. There are 14 residues in the CDR3. DNA of the CDR3: TGTGCCAGCAGCAAGCTAGCGGGGGGGGAGACCCAGTACTTC. Its protein product is CASSKLAGGETQYF.

The rearrangement links TRBV15 to TRBJ2-3; TRBD2 might be the D (6 bases). V lost 2 bases to trimming and J lost 2 bases, with 14 bases between them. The CDR3 is 16 amino acids. In germline, CDR1 is LNHNV, CDR2 YYDKDF (reference sequence). This chain's CDR3 is CATSRLSSGFTDTQYF. CDR3 DNA sequence: TGTGCCACCAGCAGACTGAGTAGCGGATTCACAGATACGCAGTATTTT. The variable domain in full, completed from reference TRBV15 and TRBJ2-3, reads DAMVIQNPRYQVTQFGKPVTLSCSQTLNHNVMYWYQQKSSQAPKLLFHYYDKDFNNEADTPDNFQSRRPNTSFCFLDIRSPGLGDTAMYLCATSRLSSGFTDTQYFGPGTRLTVL.